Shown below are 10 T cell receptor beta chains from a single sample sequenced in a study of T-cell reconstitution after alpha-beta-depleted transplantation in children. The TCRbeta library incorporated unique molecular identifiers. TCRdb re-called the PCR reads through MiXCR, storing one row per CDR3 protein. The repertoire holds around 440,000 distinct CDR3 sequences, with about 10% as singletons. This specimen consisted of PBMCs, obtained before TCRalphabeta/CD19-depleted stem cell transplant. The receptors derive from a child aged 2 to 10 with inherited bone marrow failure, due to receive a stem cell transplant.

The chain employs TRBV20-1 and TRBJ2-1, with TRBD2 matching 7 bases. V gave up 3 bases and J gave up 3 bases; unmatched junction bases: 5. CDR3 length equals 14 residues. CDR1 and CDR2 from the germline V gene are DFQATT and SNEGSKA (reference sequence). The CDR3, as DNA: TGCAGTGCTAGGGCAACTAGCGACTACAATGAGCAGTTCTTC. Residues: CSARATSDYNEQFF.

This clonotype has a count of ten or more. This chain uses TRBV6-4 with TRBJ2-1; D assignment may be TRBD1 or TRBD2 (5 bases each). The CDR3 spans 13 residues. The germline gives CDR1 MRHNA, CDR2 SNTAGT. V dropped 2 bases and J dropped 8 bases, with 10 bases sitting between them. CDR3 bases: TGTGCCAGCAGTGACGGGACGCCGGATGAGCAGTTCTTC. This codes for CASSDGTPDEQFF.

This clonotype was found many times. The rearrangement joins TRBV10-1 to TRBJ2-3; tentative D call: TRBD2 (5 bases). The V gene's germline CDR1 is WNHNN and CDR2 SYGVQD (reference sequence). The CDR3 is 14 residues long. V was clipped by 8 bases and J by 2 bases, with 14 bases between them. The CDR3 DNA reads TGCGCCAGCGGAGAGGGAGCCTACACAGATACGCAGTATTTT. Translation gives CASGEGAYTDTQYF.

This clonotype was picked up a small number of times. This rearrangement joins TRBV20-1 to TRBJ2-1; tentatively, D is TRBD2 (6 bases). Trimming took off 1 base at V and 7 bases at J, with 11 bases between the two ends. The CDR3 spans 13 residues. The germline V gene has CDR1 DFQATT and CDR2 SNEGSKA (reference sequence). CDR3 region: CSARVSGGNEQFF. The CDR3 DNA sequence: TGCAGTGCTAGAGTAAGCGGAGGGAATGAGCAGTTCTTC.

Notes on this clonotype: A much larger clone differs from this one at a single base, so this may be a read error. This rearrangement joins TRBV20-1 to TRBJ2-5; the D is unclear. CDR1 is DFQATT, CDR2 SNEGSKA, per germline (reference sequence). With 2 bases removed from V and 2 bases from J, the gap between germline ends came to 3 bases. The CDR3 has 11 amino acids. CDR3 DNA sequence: TGCAGTGCTAGAATACAAGAGACCCAGTACTTC. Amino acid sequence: CSARIQETQYF.

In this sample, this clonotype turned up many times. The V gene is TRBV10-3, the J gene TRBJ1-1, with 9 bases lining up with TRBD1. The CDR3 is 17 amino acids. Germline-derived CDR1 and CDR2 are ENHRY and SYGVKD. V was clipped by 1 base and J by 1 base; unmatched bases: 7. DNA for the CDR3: TGTGCCATCAGTGAGTATCCGGGACAGGGCCCGAACACTGAAGCTTTCTTT. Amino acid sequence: CAISEYPGQGPNTEAFF.

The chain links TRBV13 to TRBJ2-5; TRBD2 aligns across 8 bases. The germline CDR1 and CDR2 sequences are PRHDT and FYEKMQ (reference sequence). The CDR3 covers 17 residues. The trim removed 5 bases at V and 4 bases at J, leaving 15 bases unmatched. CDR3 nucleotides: TGTGCCAGCAGCCCCCCCCCCTTCCGGGAGGGAGGAGAGACCCAGTACTTC. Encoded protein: CASSPPPFREGGETQYF.

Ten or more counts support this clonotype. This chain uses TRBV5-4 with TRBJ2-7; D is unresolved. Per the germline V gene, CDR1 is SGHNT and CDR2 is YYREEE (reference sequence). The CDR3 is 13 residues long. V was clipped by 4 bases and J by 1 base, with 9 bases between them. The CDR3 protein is CASSRGGSYEQYF. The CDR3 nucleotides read TGTGCCAGCAGCCGCGGTGGGTCCTACGAGCAGTACTTC.

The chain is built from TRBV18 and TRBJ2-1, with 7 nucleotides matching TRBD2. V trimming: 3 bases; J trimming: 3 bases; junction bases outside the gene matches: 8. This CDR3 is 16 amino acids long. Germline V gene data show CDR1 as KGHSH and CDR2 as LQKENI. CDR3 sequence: CASSPPGLVVYNEQFF. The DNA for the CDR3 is TGTGCCAGCTCACCGCCAGGACTAGTTGTCTACAATGAGCAGTTCTTC.

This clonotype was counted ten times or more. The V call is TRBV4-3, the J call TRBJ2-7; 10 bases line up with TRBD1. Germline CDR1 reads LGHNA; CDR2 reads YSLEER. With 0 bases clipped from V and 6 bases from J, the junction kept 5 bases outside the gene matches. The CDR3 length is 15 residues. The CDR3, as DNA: TGCGCCAGCAGCCAAGACGGGACAGGGGCACTCGAGCAGTACTTC. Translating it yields CASSQDGTGALEQYF.